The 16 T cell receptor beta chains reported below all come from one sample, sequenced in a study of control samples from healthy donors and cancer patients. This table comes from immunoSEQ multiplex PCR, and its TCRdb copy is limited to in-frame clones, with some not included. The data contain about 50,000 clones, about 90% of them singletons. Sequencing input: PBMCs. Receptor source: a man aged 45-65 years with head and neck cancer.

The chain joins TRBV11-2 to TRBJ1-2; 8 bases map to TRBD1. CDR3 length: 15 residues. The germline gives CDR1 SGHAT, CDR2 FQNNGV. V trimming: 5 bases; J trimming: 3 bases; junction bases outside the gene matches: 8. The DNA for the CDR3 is TGTGCCAGCAGCCCCGACAGGGGTCGATACTATGGCTACACCTTC. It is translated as CASSPDRGRYYGYTF.

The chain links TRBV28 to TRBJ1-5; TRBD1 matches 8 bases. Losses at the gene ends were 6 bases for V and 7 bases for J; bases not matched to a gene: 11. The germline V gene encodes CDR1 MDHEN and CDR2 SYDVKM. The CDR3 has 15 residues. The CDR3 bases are TGTGCCAGCAGCCTCGGACAGGGAAGAAAACAGCCCCAGCATTTT. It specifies CASSLGQGRKQPQHF.

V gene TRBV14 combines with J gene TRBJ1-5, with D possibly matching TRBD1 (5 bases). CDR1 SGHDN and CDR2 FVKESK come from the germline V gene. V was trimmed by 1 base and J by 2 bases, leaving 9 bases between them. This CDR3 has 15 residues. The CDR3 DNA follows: TGTGCCAGCAGCCAAGCGGGAGGGGGCAATCAGCCCCAGCATTTT. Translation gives CASSQAGGGNQPQHF. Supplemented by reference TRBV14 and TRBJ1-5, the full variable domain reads EAGVTQFPSHSVIEKGQTVTLRCDPISGHDNLYWYRRVMGKEIKFLLHFVKESKQDESGMPNNRFLAERTGGTYSTLKVQPAELEDSGVYFCASSQAGGGNQPQHFGDGTRLSIL.

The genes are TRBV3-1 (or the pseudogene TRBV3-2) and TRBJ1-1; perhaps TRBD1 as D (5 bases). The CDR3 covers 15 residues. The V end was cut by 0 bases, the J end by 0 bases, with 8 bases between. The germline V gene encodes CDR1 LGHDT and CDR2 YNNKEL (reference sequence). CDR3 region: CASSQEGEMNTEAFF. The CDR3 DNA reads TGTGCCAGCAGCCAAGAGGGGGAAATGAACACTGAAGCTTTCTTT.

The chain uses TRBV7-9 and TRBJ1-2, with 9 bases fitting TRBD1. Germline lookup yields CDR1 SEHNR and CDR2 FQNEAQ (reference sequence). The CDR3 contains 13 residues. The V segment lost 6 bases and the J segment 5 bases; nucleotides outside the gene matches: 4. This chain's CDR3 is CASSWTGEYGYTF. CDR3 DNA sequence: TGTGCCAGCAGTTGGACAGGGGAGTATGGCTACACCTTC. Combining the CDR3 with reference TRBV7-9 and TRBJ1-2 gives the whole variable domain DTGVSQNPRHKITKRGQNVTFRCDPISEHNRLYWYRQTLGQGPEFLTYFQNEAQLEKSRLLSDRFSAERPKGSFSTLEIQRTEQGDSAMYLCASSWTGEYGYTFGSGTRLTVV.

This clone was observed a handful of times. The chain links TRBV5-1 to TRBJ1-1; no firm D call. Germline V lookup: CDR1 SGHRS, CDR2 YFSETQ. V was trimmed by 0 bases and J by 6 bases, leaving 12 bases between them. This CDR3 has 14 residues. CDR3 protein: CASSLDSTVAEAFF. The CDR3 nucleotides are TGCGCCAGCAGCTTGGACTCCACGGTCGCTGAAGCTTTCTTT.

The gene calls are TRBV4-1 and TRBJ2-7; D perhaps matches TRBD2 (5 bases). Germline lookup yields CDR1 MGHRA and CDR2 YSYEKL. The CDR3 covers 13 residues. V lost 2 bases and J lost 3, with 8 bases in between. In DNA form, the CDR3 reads TGCGCCAGCAGCCAAAAGAGCGGCTACGAGCAGTACTTC. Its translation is CASSQKSGYEQYF.

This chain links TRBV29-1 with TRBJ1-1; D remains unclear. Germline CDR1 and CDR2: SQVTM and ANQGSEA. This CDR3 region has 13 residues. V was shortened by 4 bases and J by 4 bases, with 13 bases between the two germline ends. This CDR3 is CSVGVGLGTEAFF. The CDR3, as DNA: TGCAGCGTTGGAGTGGGATTGGGCACTGAAGCTTTCTTT. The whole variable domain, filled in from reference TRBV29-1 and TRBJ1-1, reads SAVISQKPSRDICQRGTSLTIQCQVDSQVTMMFWYRQQPGQSLTLIATANQGSEATYESGFVIDKFPISRPNLTFSTLTVSNMSPEDSSIYLCSVGVGLGTEAFFGQGTRLTVV.

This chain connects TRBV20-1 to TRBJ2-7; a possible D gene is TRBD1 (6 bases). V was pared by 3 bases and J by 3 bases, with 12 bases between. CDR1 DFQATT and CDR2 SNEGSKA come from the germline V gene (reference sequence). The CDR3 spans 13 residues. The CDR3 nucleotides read TGCAGTGCTAGTGGGCAGGGGTACTACGAGCAGTACTTC. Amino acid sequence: CSASGQGYYEQYF.

The CDR3 DNA follows: TGCAGTGCTAGTACTCCGGGACTCTACTCCTACGAGCAGTACTTC. Encoded protein: CSASTPGLYSYEQYF. The chain recombines TRBV20-1 with TRBJ2-7; D possibly corresponds to TRBD2 (6 bases). This CDR3 comprises 15 residues. V lost 3 bases and J lost 0, with 15 bases in between. Germline CDR1 and CDR2: DFQATT and SNEGSKA (reference sequence).

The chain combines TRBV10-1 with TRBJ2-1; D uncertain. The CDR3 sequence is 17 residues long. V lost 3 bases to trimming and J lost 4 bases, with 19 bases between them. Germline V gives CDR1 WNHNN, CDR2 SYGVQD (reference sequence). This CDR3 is CASSDYAMVVGYNEQFF. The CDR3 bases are TGCGCCAGCAGTGATTATGCTATGGTAGTGGGGTACAATGAGCAGTTCTTC.

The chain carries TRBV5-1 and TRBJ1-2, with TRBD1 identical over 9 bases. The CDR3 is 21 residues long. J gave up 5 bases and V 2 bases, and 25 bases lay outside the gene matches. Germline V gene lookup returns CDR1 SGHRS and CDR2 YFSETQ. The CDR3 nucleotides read TGCGCCAGCAGCTTCGTACTGGGACGCGGACAGGGGCCCTCGTACCGATATGGCTACACCTTC. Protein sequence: CASSFVLGRGQGPSYRYGYTF.

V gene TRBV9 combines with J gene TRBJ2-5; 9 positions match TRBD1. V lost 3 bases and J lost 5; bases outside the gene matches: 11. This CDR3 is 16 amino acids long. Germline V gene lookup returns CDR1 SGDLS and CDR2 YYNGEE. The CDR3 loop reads CASSARGTGMEETQYF. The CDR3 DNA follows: TGTGCCAGCAGCGCCAGAGGGACAGGGATGGAGGAGACCCAGTACTTC.

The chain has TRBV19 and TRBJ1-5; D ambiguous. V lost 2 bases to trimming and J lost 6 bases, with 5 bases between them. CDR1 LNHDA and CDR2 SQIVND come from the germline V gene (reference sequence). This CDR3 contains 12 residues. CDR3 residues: CASSIRGQPQHF. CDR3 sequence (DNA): TGTGCCAGTAGTATACGGGGTCAGCCCCAGCATTTT.

CDR3 residues: CASSVDAGGLETQYF. CDR3 coding DNA: TGTGCCAGCAGCGTAGATGCGGGGGGGCTGGAGACCCAGTACTTC. This sequence joins TRBV9 and TRBJ2-5; 9 nucleotides agree with TRBD2. This CDR3 is built from 15 residues. CDR1 and CDR2 from the germline V gene are SGDLS and YYNGEE. With V trimmed by 0 bases and J by 5 bases, 5 bases remained unmatched. Supplemented by reference TRBV9 and TRBJ2-5, the full variable domain reads DSGVTQTPKHLITATGQRVTLRCSPRSGDLSVYWYQQSLDQGLQFLIQYYNGEERAKGNILERFSAQQFPDLHSELNLSSLELGDSALYFCASSVDAGGLETQYFGPGTRLLVL.

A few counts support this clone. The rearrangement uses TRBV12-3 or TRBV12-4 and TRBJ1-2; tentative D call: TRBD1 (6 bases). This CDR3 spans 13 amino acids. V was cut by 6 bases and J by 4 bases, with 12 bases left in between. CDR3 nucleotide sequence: TGTGCCAGCAGGGGGGGGCTTAGCTATGGCTACACCTTC. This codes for CASRGGLSYGYTF.